A selection of T cell receptor beta chains follows, all from one sample in a study of T cells in Graves' hyperthyroidism and ophthalmopathy. TCRdb independently ran MiXCR on the multiplex PCR reads; one entry per CDR3 protein. The repertoire includes 450,000 to 700,000 distinct CDR3 sequences, around 42% of them detected once, and roughly 19% sits in the top ten. The sample consisted of peripheral blood or thyroid tissue (not recorded which). The origin of the receptors is an adult woman with Graves' disease, either hyperthyroidism or ophthalmopathy (not recorded which). CDR3s include the opening cysteine and the closing phenylalanine or tryptophan. A D gene is named only where the DNA matches it firmly. Expanded clones are given a class, and other clones once, few, many or no size at all.

clone size,CDR3 length,J gene,V gene,D gene,CDR3 protein,CDR3 DNA
.,18,TRBJ1-5,TRBV7-6,TRBD1,CASSQSPVTGRGNQPQHF,TGTGCCAGCAGCCAAAGTCCCGTGACAGGGCGAGGCAATCAGCCCCAGCATTTT
.,14,TRBJ1-1,TRBV19,.,CASRSYGLNTEAFF,TGTGCCAGTAGATCGTACGGATTGAACACTGAAGCTTTCTTT
.,14,TRBJ1-2,TRBV11-2,.,CASSLAVGGYDYTF,TGTGCCAGCAGCTTAGCGGTGGGTGGCTACGACTACACCTTC
.,13,TRBJ2-7,TRBV10-2,.,CASSESSQPPRYF,TGCGCCAGCAGTGAGTCGAGCCAGCCCCCGCGGTACTTC
.,15,TRBJ2-7,TRBV29-1,.,CSVGGGGGFASEQYF,TGCAGCGTTGGGGGAGGGGGCGGCTTTGCCTCCGAGCAGTACTTC
.,15,TRBJ2-7,TRBV30,TRBD1,CAWRVDRASSYEQYF,TGTGCCTGGAGGGTAGACAGGGCGAGCTCCTACGAGCAGTACTTC
.,15,TRBJ2-5,TRBV18,.,CASSPVTGDMETQYF,TGTGCCAGCTCACCAGTAACGGGGGACATGGAGACCCAGTACTTC
once,14,TRBJ1-4,TRBV15,TRBD1,CATSRGTGDEKLFF,TGTGCCACCAGCAGAGGGACAGGGGATGAAAAACTGTTTTTT
.,12,TRBJ2-5,TRBV6-1,.,CASSPFGKTQYF,TGTGCCAGCAGTCCGTTTGGAAAGACCCAGTACTTC
.,14,TRBJ2-5,TRBV10-3,TRBD2,CASSDPSGRPTQYF,TGTGCCAGCAGTGACCCTAGCGGGAGGCCGACCCAGTACTTC
many,12,TRBJ2-5,TRBV2,TRBD2,CATQRRGGTQYF,TGTGCCACCCAAAGACGGGGGGGGACCCAGTACTTC
many,14,TRBJ1-5,TRBV10-3,.,CAISEIREGWPQHF,TGTGCCATCAGTGAGATCAGGGAGGGCTGGCCCCAGCATTTT
.,16,TRBJ1-1,TRBV7-2,TRBD1,CASSFPRGGMNTEAFF,TGTGCCAGCAGCTTTCCACGAGGGGGCATGAACACTGAAGCTTTCTTT
.,14,TRBJ2-1,TRBV29-1,TRBD2,CSAPPSGTYNEQFF,TGCAGCGCACCACCTAGCGGGACATACAATGAGCAGTTCTTC
.,12,TRBJ1-3,TRBV7-3,.,CASSTQGNTIYF,TGTGCCAGCAGCACCCAGGGGAACACCATATATTTT
.,13,TRBJ1-6,TRBV10-1,.,CASSETPNSPLHF,TGCGCCAGCAGTGAGACCCCGAATTCACCCCTCCACTTT
once,15,TRBJ2-5,TRBV7-9,TRBD1,CASSPIRDRKETQYF,TGTGCCAGCAGCCCGATCCGGGACAGAAAAGAGACCCAGTACTTC
.,12,TRBJ2-2,TRBV2,.,CASGVNTGELFF,TGTGCCAGCGGGGTGAACACCGGGGAGCTGTTTTTT
many,15,TRBJ2-2,TRBV6-5,TRBD2,CASSPGLAGVGELFF,TGTGCCAGCAGCCCCGGACTAGCGGGAGTCGGGGAGCTGTTTTTT
.,15,TRBJ2-7,TRBV10-3,TRBD2,CASLRIAGGTYEQYF,TGTGCCTCACTTCGTATAGCGGGGGGGACGTACGAGCAGTACTTC
many,13,TRBJ2-7,TRBV9,.,CASSVGQYYEQYF,TGTGCCAGCAGCGTAGGACAGTACTACGAGCAGTACTTC
.,13,TRBJ1-1,TRBV7-2,.,CASSRGTSGGAFF,TGTGCCAGCAGCCGCGGGACTAGCGGGGGAGCTTTCTTT
.,13,TRBJ2-1,TRBV11-1,.,CASSLWADNEQFF,TGTGCCAGCAGCCTCTGGGCGGACAATGAGCAGTTCTTC